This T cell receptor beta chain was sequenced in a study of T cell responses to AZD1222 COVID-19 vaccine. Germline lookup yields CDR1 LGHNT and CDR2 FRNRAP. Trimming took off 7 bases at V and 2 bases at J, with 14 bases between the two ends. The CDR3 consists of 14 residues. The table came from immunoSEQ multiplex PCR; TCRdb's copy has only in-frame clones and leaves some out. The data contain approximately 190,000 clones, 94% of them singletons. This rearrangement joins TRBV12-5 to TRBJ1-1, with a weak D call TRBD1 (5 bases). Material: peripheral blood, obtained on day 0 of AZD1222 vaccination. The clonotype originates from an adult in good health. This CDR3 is CASALGGVNTEAFF. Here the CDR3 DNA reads TGTGCTAGTGCCCTCGGGGGGGTTAACACTGAAGCTTTCTTT.